A selection of T cell receptor beta chains follows, all from one sample in a study of PD-1 blockade in classical Hodgkin lymphoma. Repertoires were generated with immunoSEQ multiplex PCR, while TCRdb's copy carries only in-frame clones and drops some. This sample carries around 150,000 clones, around 84% of them seen once, and the ten largest clones take roughly a tenth. The specimen was peripheral blood mononuclear cells (PBMCs), collected before the second cycle of nivolumab. The receptors stem from a human donor with classical Hodgkin lymphoma. Each CDR3 is given with its conserved first and last residue. Fields, in order: clone size, J gene, V gene, D gene, CDR3 DNA, CDR3 protein. A D gene is named only where the DNA matches it firmly. A row's size may be missing; if present it is once, few, many or a size class.

clone size: -; J gene: TRBJ1-6; V gene: TRBV6-4; D gene: -; CDR3 DNA: TGTGCCAGCAGTAGGGGCAGCGAGGATAATTCACCCCTCCACTTT; CDR3 protein: CASSRGSEDNSPLHF
clone size: -; J gene: TRBJ2-2; V gene: TRBV6-6; D gene: -; CDR3 DNA: TGTGCCAGCATCCTGTCGAACACCGGGGAGCTGTTTTTT; CDR3 protein: CASILSNTGELFF
clone size: -; J gene: TRBJ2-3; V gene: TRBV29-1; D gene: -; CDR3 DNA: TGCAGCGTTGAACCCTTCAGGGGGGGGTCCGCCACAGATACGCAGTATTTT; CDR3 protein: CSVEPFRGGSATDTQYF
clone size: few; J gene: TRBJ1-1; V gene: TRBV19; D gene: -; CDR3 DNA: TGTGCCAGTAGTATAGCTGGGCGGCTGAACACTGAAGCTTTCTTT; CDR3 protein: CASSIAGRLNTEAFF
clone size: -; J gene: TRBJ2-7; V gene: TRBV2; D gene: TRBD2; CDR3 DNA: TGTGCCAGCAGTGCTTCTAGCGGGGGGGTCGACGAGCAGTACTTC; CDR3 protein: CASSASSGGVDEQYF
clone size: -; J gene: TRBJ1-1; V gene: TRBV6-6; D gene: TRBD1; CDR3 DNA: TGTGCCAGCAGGGATCCGGGACAGGTGGCTACTGAAGCTTTCTTT; CDR3 protein: CASRDPGQVATEAFF
clone size: few; J gene: TRBJ2-1; V gene: TRBV7-2; D gene: -; CDR3 DNA: TGTGCCAGCAGCTTTAGGAGTTCCTACAATGAGCAGTTCTTC; CDR3 protein: CASSFRSSYNEQFF
clone size: -; J gene: TRBJ2-1; V gene: TRBV7-2; D gene: TRBD2; CDR3 DNA: TGTGCCAGCACCCCTAGCGGGAGAGCATACAATGAGCAGTTCTTC; CDR3 protein: CASTPSGRAYNEQFF
clone size: -; J gene: TRBJ2-7; V gene: TRBV2; D gene: -; CDR3 DNA: TGTGCCAGCAGTGAAGGTTCGATTGGCTACGAGCAGTACTTC; CDR3 protein: CASSEGSIGYEQYF
clone size: -; J gene: TRBJ1-5; V gene: TRBV2; D gene: -; CDR3 DNA: TGTGCCAGCAGGTGGGGAAGCAATCAACCCCAGCATTTT; CDR3 protein: CASRWGSNQPQHF
clone size: -; J gene: TRBJ2-2; V gene: TRBV11-3; D gene: -; CDR3 DNA: TGTGCCAGCAGCTTAGATCCCGGGGAGCTGTTTTTT; CDR3 protein: CASSLDPGELFF
clone size: -; J gene: TRBJ1-1; V gene: TRBV7-3; D gene: -; CDR3 DNA: TGTGCCAGCAGCGAATCTTCGCCGGGACTGTTAAACACTGAAGCTTTCTTT; CDR3 protein: CASSESSPGLLNTEAFF